This T cell receptor beta chain is from a study of blood T cell repertoires in COVID-19. Trimming took 6 bases from V and 11 from J; bases not matched to a gene: 9. This CDR3 has 12 amino acids. Using immunoSEQ multiplex PCR, the repertoire was profiled, and TCRdb retains in-frame clones only, with some absent. This table holds more than 150,000 clones, approximately 82% found once. This sequence was found in a man between 65 and 85 years old who had recovered from COVID-19. The chain employs TRBV12-3 or TRBV12-4 and TRBJ1-1; 7 nucleotides agree with TRBD1. Sequencing used peripheral blood. The DNA for the CDR3 is TGTGCCAGCAGCTTTGGGGACAGTCGGGCTTTCTTT. Translated, it gives CASSFGDSRAFF.